Below are 30 T cell receptor beta chains sequenced from a single sample in a study of CD4 T cells in relation to SARS-CoV-2 and coronaviruses. Antigens of these TCRs are unknown. The assay was immunoSEQ multiplex PCR, and TCRdb's table has in-frame clones only and misses some. The data show about 43,000 clones, around 80% seen once. The sample comprised naive CD4+ T cells from PBMCs, cultured in vitro. As for subset: naive CD4+ T cells isolated by negative enrichment. These receptors were collected from an adult with COVID-19.

This chain connects TRBV28 to TRBJ1-2, with a possible D match to TRBD1 (5 bases). V lost 6 bases, J lost 3 bases, and 17 bases lay in between. Germline loops: CDR1 MDHEN, CDR2 SYDVKM. This CDR3 is 15 amino acids long. The CDR3 DNA is TGTGCCAGCAGCGCCGGGGGGAGCGGCGACTATGGCTACACCTTC. This gives the protein CASSAGGSGDYGYTF.

The chain joins TRBV5-5 to TRBJ2-1, with D maybe TRBD2 (5 bases). V was pared by 1 base and J by 5 bases, with 16 bases between. There are 16 residues in the CDR3. The germline CDR1 and CDR2 sequences are SGHKS and YYEKEE (reference sequence). CDR3 protein: CASSLRRLPRNNEQFF. CDR3 DNA sequence: TGTGCCAGCAGCTTGAGGAGGCTACCTAGGAACAATGAGCAGTTCTTC.

The CDR3 spells CASSPGQGQPGYTF. Written as DNA, the CDR3 is TGTGCCAGCAGCCCCGGACAGGGACAGCCCGGCTACACCTTC. This chain links TRBV5-4 with TRBJ1-2; TRBD1 matches at 8 bases. Per the germline V gene, CDR1 is SGHNT and CDR2 is YYREEE (reference sequence). V lost 4 bases and J lost 8; bases outside the gene matches: 10. The CDR3 totals 14 residues.

This clone is medium-sized in the sample. This chain joins TRBV18 and TRBJ2-7; D may be TRBD1 or TRBD2 (5 bases each). The CDR3 is 14 amino acids. Germline assignment: CDR1 KGHSH and CDR2 LQKENI. V was cut by 3 bases and J by 1 base, with 10 bases left in between. The DNA of the CDR3 is TGTGCCAGCTCACCCGGGACGGAATCCTACGAGCAGTACTTC. This translates into CASSPGTESYEQYF.

This chain links TRBV7-3 with TRBJ2-1; 9 bases are shared with TRBD2. V lost 2 bases, J lost 5 bases, and 4 bases stayed unmatched. Germline values: CDR1 SGHTA, CDR2 FQGTGA. This CDR3 contains 15 residues. CDR3 bases: TGTGCCAGCAGCTTACTTAGCGGGAGAGACAATGAGCAGTTCTTC. It yields the protein CASSLLSGRDNEQFF.

The rearrangement uses TRBV6-5 and TRBJ2-3; 8 positions agree with TRBD2. The V gene's germline CDR1 is MNHEY and CDR2 SVGAGI. CDR3 length equals 15 residues. V lost 7 bases to trimming and J lost 2 bases; unmatched junction nucleotides: 8. Here the CDR3 DNA reads TGTGCCAGCATGCGGGGGGCGCAACCCACAGATACGCAGTATTTT. It specifies CASMRGAQPTDTQYF.

The CDR3 region is CASEKTVATNEKLFF. The DNA for the CDR3 is TGTGCCAGCGAGAAGACTGTTGCAACTAATGAAAAACTGTTTTTT. The chain carries TRBV19 and TRBJ1-4; D gene ambiguous. Germline values: CDR1 LNHDA, CDR2 SQIVND (reference sequence). Trimming left V 9 bases short and J 0 bases short, with 14 bases between. The CDR3 totals 15 residues.

The chain couples TRBV4-2 to TRBJ2-3; weak D call: TRBD2 (6 bases). The ends were cut back, 0 bases at V and 0 bases at J, with 19 bases in the middle. Germline CDR1 and CDR2: LGHNA and YNFKEQ. The CDR3 is made up of 19 amino acids. The DNA of the CDR3 is TGTGCCAGCAGCCAAGATAGGTCGGGAGAGCCAGCTAGCACAGATACGCAGTATTTT. Amino acid sequence: CASSQDRSGEPASTDTQYF.

The sample holds a few counts of this clone. The chain employs TRBV4-2 and TRBJ2-1, with 12 nucleotides matching TRBD1. The CDR3 runs to 18 residues. Germline V gene data show CDR1 as LGHNA and CDR2 as YNFKEQ. Losses at the gene ends were 3 bases for V and 4 bases for J; bases not matched to a gene: 10. This chain's CDR3 is CASSQGQGAYQTYNEQFF. CDR3 sequence (DNA): TGTGCCAGCAGCCAGGGACAGGGGGCATACCAGACATACAATGAGCAGTTCTTC.

This clone was seen a few times. The chain has TRBV6-1 and TRBJ1-4; 7 positions match TRBD1. CDR1 is MNHNS, CDR2 SASEGT, per germline. The CDR3 has 15 residues. J gave up 7 bases and V 2 bases, and 7 bases lay outside the gene matches. The CDR3, as DNA: TGTGCCAGCAGTGAAAGACAGGGTGGGCGTGAAAAACTGTTTTTT. Translation: CASSERQGGREKLFF.

The genes are TRBV6-5 and TRBJ2-1, with 10 bases identical to TRBD2. V gave up 6 bases and J gave up 4 bases; unmatched junction bases: 3. This CDR3 region has 14 residues. Per germline, CDR1 MNHEY and CDR2 SVGAGI. The chain's CDR3 is CASSRTSGYNEQFF. In DNA form, the CDR3 reads TGTGCCAGCAGCCGGACTAGCGGATACAATGAGCAGTTCTTC.

This clone appeared a single time. This rearrangement joins TRBV19 to TRBJ2-1; 8 positions agree with TRBD2. CDR3 size: 17 residues. Trimming cost V 10 bases and J 6 bases; bases outside gene matches: 20. Per the germline V gene, CDR1 is LNHDA and CDR2 is SQIVND (reference sequence). CDR3 sequence reads: CATRGRYQSGRRNEQFF. CDR3 DNA: TGTGCCACCCGGGGCCGATATCAAAGCGGGAGACGCAATGAGCAGTTCTTC.

The chain has TRBV13 and TRBJ2-7, with D hard to call. V lost 2 bases and J lost 3, with 5 bases in between. Germline V gives CDR1 PRHDT, CDR2 FYEKMQ (reference sequence). The CDR3 spans 12 residues. CDR3 bases: TGTGCCAGCAGCTTAATGGGCTACGAGCAGTACTTC. Its protein product is CASSLMGYEQYF.

The rearrangement joins TRBV2 to TRBJ2-1, with TRBD2 identical over 11 bases. The V segment lost 6 bases and the J segment 7 bases; nucleotides outside the gene matches: 5. The CDR3 covers 14 residues. The germline V gene has CDR1 SNHLY and CDR2 FYNNEI. The CDR3 sequence is CASSPLAGVNEQFF. The CDR3, as DNA: TGTGCCAGCAGCCCACTAGCGGGAGTTAATGAGCAGTTCTTC.

The chain combines TRBV18 with TRBJ1-4; D not certain. CDR3 size: 15 residues. Germline V CDR1 and CDR2: KGHSH, LQKENI. The V end was cut by 5 bases, the J end by 0 bases, with 10 bases between. The chain's CDR3 is CASSIYTATNEKLFF. CDR3 DNA sequence: TGTGCCAGCTCAATATACACTGCAACTAATGAAAAACTGTTTTTT. The variable domain in full, completed from reference TRBV18 and TRBJ1-4, reads NAGVMQNPRHLVRRRGQEARLRCSPMKGHSHVYWYRQLPEEGLKFMVYLQKENIIDESGMPKERFSAEFPKEGPSILRIQQVVRGDSAAYFCASSIYTATNEKLFFGSGTQLSVL.

The chain carries TRBV12-3 or TRBV12-4 and TRBJ2-5; weak D call: TRBD1 (6 bases). V dropped 3 bases and J dropped 5 bases, with 10 bases sitting between them. The CDR3 consists of 13 residues. The CDR3 nucleotides are TGTGCCAGCAGTTTTACAGGGATGGAGACCCAGTACTTC. It is translated as CASSFTGMETQYF.

The V gene is TRBV30, the J gene TRBJ2-3, with a possible D match to TRBD2 (7 bases). V lost 0 bases and J 0 bases, leaving 16 bases between the germline ends. Germline assignment: CDR1 GTSNPN and CDR2 SVGIG (reference sequence). The CDR3 totals 17 residues. Here the CDR3 reads CAWSVGGTSASTDTQYF. The CDR3 nucleotides are TGTGCCTGGAGTGTAGGGGGAACTAGCGCAAGCACAGATACGCAGTATTTT.

The rearrangement uses TRBV20-1 and TRBJ1-5; 8 nucleotides line up with TRBD1. The length of the CDR3 is 14 residues. Germline V CDR1 and CDR2: DFQATT, SNEGSKA (reference sequence). V lost 3 bases and J lost 6; bases outside the gene matches: 7. CDR3 amino acids: CSASHGQGGQPQHF. CDR3 DNA: TGCAGTGCTAGTCACGGACAGGGAGGTCAGCCCCAGCATTTT.

The gene calls are TRBV27 and TRBJ2-1, with 9 positions matching TRBD1. Germline values: CDR1 MNHEY, CDR2 SMNVEV (reference sequence). This CDR3 is built from 16 residues. V trimming: 2 bases; J trimming: 4 bases; junction bases outside the gene matches: 6. The CDR3 DNA reads TGTGCCAGCAGTTTACGGGCCGGGACAGGGTACAATGAGCAGTTCTTC. It specifies CASSLRAGTGYNEQFF.

Only one count was recorded for this clone. The chain uses TRBV7-2 and TRBJ2-2; tentatively, D is TRBD1 (6 bases). Trimming left V 4 bases short and J 2 bases short, with 17 bases between. Germline lookup yields CDR1 SGHTA and CDR2 FQGNSA. This CDR3 comprises 17 residues. CDR3 DNA sequence: TGTGCCAGCAGCTCCCTAGGGGGTATCCCTAACACCGGGGAGCTGTTTTTT. It specifies CASSSLGGIPNTGELFF.

CDR3 sequence reads: CASSPGFASTNEKLFF. The CDR3 DNA reads TGTGCCAGCAGTCCCGGTTTTGCCTCAACTAATGAAAAACTGTTTTTT. The V gene is TRBV28, the J gene TRBJ1-4; D remains ambiguous. V was trimmed by 5 bases and J by 0 bases, leaving 13 bases between them. Germline CDR1 MDHEN, CDR2 SYDVKM. The CDR3 loop spans 16 amino acids.

The CDR3 region is CASSYTDRVTDTQYF. The CDR3 DNA is TGTGCCAGCAGTTATACTGACAGGGTCACAGATACGCAGTATTTT. The chain joins TRBV27 to TRBJ2-3, with 7 bases lining up with TRBD1. This CDR3 is built from 15 residues. Looked up from germline, CDR1 is MNHEY and CDR2 is SMNVEV (reference sequence). The V and J ends lost 4 bases and 2 bases, in that order; junction bases with no gene match: 6.

This clone occurred a few times. The chain carries TRBV5-4 and TRBJ2-1; 12 nucleotides line up with TRBD2. The CDR3 extends over 16 amino acids. CDR1 SGHNT and CDR2 YYREEE come from the germline V gene (reference sequence). Unmatched junction bases numbered 7, after V lost 4 bases and J lost 5 bases. The CDR3 protein is CASSPGTSGYNNEQFF. The CDR3 bases are TGTGCCAGCAGCCCAGGGACTAGCGGGTACAACAATGAGCAGTTCTTC.

The chain carries TRBV3-1 (or the pseudogene TRBV3-2) and TRBJ1-1; D ambiguous. Germline V CDR1 and CDR2: LGHDT, YNNKEL (reference sequence). V was clipped by 3 bases and J by 6 bases, with 14 bases between them. CDR3 length: 14 residues. DNA of the CDR3: TGTGCCAGCAGCCAGTCCAAGAACACTGCTGAAGCTTTCTTT. Its translation is CASSQSKNTAEAFF.

This chain links TRBV6-4 with TRBJ2-7; no definite D call. Germline assignment: CDR1 MRHNA and CDR2 SNTAGT. Trimming left V 4 bases short and J 5 bases short, with 3 bases between. There are 10 residues in the CDR3. CDR3: CASSADEQYF. For the CDR3, the DNA is TGTGCCAGCAGTGCTGACGAGCAGTACTTC.

The chain has TRBV28 and TRBJ2-7; 9 nucleotides match TRBD1. This CDR3 has 15 amino acids. Germline-derived CDR1 and CDR2 are MDHEN and SYDVKM. V was pared by 3 bases and J by 6 bases, with 9 bases of the junction left unmatched. CDR3 DNA sequence: TGTGCCAGCAGTTTGCCGGGACAGGGCTTAAGCGAGCAGTACTTC. This sequence encodes CASSLPGQGLSEQYF.

The chain recombines TRBV28 with TRBJ1-5; 8 nucleotides match TRBD1. Per germline, CDR1 MDHEN and CDR2 SYDVKM. Germline trimming cut 5 bases from V and 7 bases from J; bases unmatched to any gene: 7. This CDR3 has 14 residues. The CDR3 nucleotides read TGTGCCAGCAGTCCCCGGACAGGGCGGCAGCCCCAGCATTTT. Translation gives CASSPRTGRQPQHF.

The chain employs TRBV15 and TRBJ2-1; D perhaps matches TRBD2 (6 bases). There are 13 residues in the CDR3. Trimming pared 8 bases from V and 9 bases from J, leaving 17 bases between. The germline V gene has CDR1 LNHNV and CDR2 YYDKDF (reference sequence). The CDR3 loop is CATGGRRDSEQFF. The CDR3 DNA reads as TGTGCCACCGGGGGGAGGAGGGATTCTGAGCAGTTCTTC. Together with reference TRBV15 and TRBJ2-1, the CDR3 gives the full variable domain: DAMVIQNPRYQVTQFGKPVTLSCSQTLNHNVMYWYQQKSSQAPKLLFHYYDKDFNNEADTPDNFQSRRPNTSFCFLDIRSPGLGDTAMYLCATGGRRDSEQFFGPGTRLTVL.

J is TRBJ1-2 and V is TRBV10-1, with D hard to call. From germline, CDR1 is WNHNN and CDR2 SYGVQD (reference sequence). Trimming removed 0 bases from V and 2 bases from J, with 4 bases in between. This CDR3 region has 13 residues. CDR3 sequence: CASSESSNYGYTF. CDR3 DNA sequence: TGCGCCAGCAGTGAGTCGTCGAACTATGGCTACACCTTC.

The V call is TRBV11-2, the J call TRBJ2-1, with D possibly being TRBD2 (5 bases). CDR3 length: 16 residues. Trimming pared 2 bases from V and 6 bases from J, leaving 17 bases between. Per the germline V gene, CDR1 is SGHAT and CDR2 is FQNNGV. CDR3 nucleotide sequence: TGTGCCAGCAGCTTATTTCGCACGAGGGCCTCCAATGAGCAGTTCTTC. Translation gives CASSLFRTRASNEQFF. Together with reference TRBV11-2 and TRBJ2-1, the CDR3 gives the full variable domain: EAGVAQSPRYKIIEKRQSVAFWCNPISGHATLYWYQQILGQGPKLLIQFQNNGVVDDSQLPKDRFSAERLKGVDSTLKIQPAKLEDSAVYLCASSLFRTRASNEQFFGPGTRLTVL.